This TCR beta chain derives from a study of blood T cell repertoires in COVID-19 (dated by TCRdb to the early 2020s). At the level of the whole study: Collaborator samples came from the United States, Italy and Spain and covered acute and convalescent phases of COVID-19. Samples came from the ongoing ImmuneRACE study (first 160 participants) plus 1,254 subjects from 6 global collaborators. Where available, HLA class I and class II types were taken from metadata supplied by the sample provider and were not determined by assay-based typing. Deeply sampled blood TCRbeta repertoires from subjects exposed to, actively infected with, or recovered from COVID-19 were included in the dataset. Sample metadata almost always included a de-identified subject ID, COVID-19 status, age in years and sex. The repertoires were released in a freely available public database meant as a resource for research on the immune response to SARS-CoV-2. The prospective study material was composed of cDNA or gDNA derived from T cells, B-cell-depleted T cells, or PBMCs. Beyond this particular receptor, the publication reports: Clinical and demographic metadata were provided uncurated, with the amount varying by source and participant.

The immunoSEQ Assay, a bias-controlled multiplex PCR, was used to amplify TCRbeta CDR3 regions from genomic DNA. The study's processing was this. The number of nucleated cells in each sample was estimated by amplification of reference gene primers within the assay. To quantify the absolute abundance of each unique TCRbeta CDR3 rearrangement, sequence reads were collapsed and filtered. For each sample, productive Simpson clonality was calculated as the square root of Simpson's diversity index across productive rearrangements. This immuneACCESS table, as held by TCRdb, lists in-frame sequences with V and J called but not all clones. Of the missing ones, under half trace to an unresolved V gene in checked studies; the others have no known cause. V and J calls and clone size follow that table, whereas D and trimming were derived from the DNA. This sample has 110,000 to 150,000 clones in its table, and 86% of those were observed once. Around 8.5% of the sample belongs to the ten largest clones.

The collaborating institutions used their own protocols to collect whole blood in K2EDTA tubes. For TCRbeta analysis, collaborator samples were shipped as frozen whole blood, as isolated PBMCs, or as DNA extracted from either sample type. As to this clone: The clone's antigen remains unknown. No base qualities exist here, and no much larger clone lies one base off it.

Germline trimming amounts to 0 bases on V and 10 bases on J, with 10 as the count of junction bases outside the gene matches. The CDR3 sequence holds 15 residues, the cysteine and phenylalanine included. The DNA shown is the 45-base CDR3, in frame from base 1. CDR1 and CDR2, looked up from the germline V gene (reference sequence), are LGHDT and YNNKEL. This receptor was identified in a woman aged 55 to 70 with acute or convalescent COVID-19. The specimen was peripheral blood. The chain joins TRBV3-1 (or the pseudogene TRBV3-2) to TRBJ1-1, and TRBD1 aligns with 8 junction nucleotides. The sequenced DNA is TGTGCCAGCAGCCAAGAGGCAGGGGGCACTTTGCCAGCTTTCTTT. Its product reads: CASSQEAGGTLPAFF.